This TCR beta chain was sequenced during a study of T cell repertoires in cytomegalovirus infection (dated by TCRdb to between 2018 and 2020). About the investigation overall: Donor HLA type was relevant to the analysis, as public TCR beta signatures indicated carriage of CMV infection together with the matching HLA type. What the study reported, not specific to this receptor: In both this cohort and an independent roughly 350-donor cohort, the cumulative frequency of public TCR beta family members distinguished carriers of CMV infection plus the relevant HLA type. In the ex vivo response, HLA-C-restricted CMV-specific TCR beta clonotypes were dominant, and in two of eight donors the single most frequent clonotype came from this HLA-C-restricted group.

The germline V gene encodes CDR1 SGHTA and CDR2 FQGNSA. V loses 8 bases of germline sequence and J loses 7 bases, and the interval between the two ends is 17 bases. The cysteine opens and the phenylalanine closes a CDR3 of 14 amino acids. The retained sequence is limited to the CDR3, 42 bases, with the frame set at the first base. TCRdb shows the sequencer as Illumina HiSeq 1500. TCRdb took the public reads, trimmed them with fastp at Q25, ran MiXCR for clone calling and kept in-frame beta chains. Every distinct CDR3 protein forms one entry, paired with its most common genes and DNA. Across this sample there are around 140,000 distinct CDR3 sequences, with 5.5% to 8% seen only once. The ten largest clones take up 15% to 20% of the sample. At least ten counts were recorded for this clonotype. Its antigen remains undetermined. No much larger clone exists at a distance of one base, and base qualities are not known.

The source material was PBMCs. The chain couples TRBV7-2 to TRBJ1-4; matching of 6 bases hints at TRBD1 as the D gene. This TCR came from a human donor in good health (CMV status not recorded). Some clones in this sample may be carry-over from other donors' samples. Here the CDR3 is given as CASPHPGATEKLFF. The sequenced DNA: TGTGCCAGCCCCCACCCAGGGGCAACTGAAAAACTGTTTTTT. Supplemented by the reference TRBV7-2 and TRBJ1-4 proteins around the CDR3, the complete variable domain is GAGVSQSPSNKVTEKGKDVELRCDPISGHTALYWYRQSLGQGLEFLIYFQGNSAPDKSGLPSDRFSAERTGGSVSTLTIQRTQQEDSAVYLCASPHPGATEKLFFGSGTQLSVL.